Shown below are 31 T cell receptor beta chains from a single sample sequenced in a study of cytomegalovirus exposure and HLA in healthy donors. The PCR was carried out with 60 Vbeta primers and 13 Jbeta primers. Here immunoSEQ multiplex PCR was the method, and the copy in TCRdb shows in-frame clones only, minus some. The repertoire has 120,000 or so clones, over 70% of them found once; the top ten carry roughly 12%. Input material: PBMCs. Every receptor here comes from a woman aged 50 to 60 in good health and CMV-seropositive.

This clone has only a few counts. The chain employs TRBV9 and TRBJ2-7; D possibly corresponds to TRBD1 (6 bases). V was clipped by 0 bases and J by 5 bases, with 9 bases between them. This CDR3 has 13 residues. CDR1 and CDR2 from the germline V gene are SGDLS and YYNGEE. The CDR3 protein is CASSVGAGDEQYF. CDR3 nucleotides: TGTGCCAGCAGCGTAGGGGCAGGGGACGAGCAGTACTTC.

The V gene is TRBV5-4, the J gene TRBJ2-1; 9 bases line up with TRBD2. CDR3 length: 16 amino acids. CDR1 and CDR2 from the germline V gene are SGHNT and YYREEE (reference sequence). Trimming cost V 4 bases and J 1 base; bases outside gene matches: 6. CDR3 residues: CASSGGGLASYNEQFF. CDR3 coding DNA: TGTGCCAGCAGCGGCGGCGGACTAGCGTCCTACAATGAGCAGTTCTTC.

The rearrangement joins TRBV5-1 to TRBJ1-1; TRBD1 matches at 7 bases. The J segment lost 6 bases and the V segment lost 5 bases, leaving 10 bases of the junction unmatched. CDR3 size: 14 residues. CDR1 SGHRS and CDR2 YFSETQ come from the germline V gene. The CDR3 bases are TGCGCCAGCAGTCAACCGGGACAGCCACCTGAAGCTTTCTTT. Amino acids: CASSQPGQPPEAFF.

The chain couples TRBV5-6 to TRBJ2-7; perhaps TRBD1 as D (6 bases). This CDR3 has 15 amino acids. V was clipped by 5 bases and J by 3 bases, with 18 bases between them. Germline V gene data show CDR1 as SGHDT and CDR2 as YYEEEE. The CDR3 sequence: CASSYDRPVIYEQYF. In DNA form, the CDR3 reads TGTGCCAGCAGTTACGACAGGCCAGTAATCTACGAGCAGTACTTC. The variable domain in full, with the rest retrieved from reference TRBV5-6 and TRBJ2-7, is DAGVTQSPTHLIKTRGQQVTLRCSPKSGHDTVSWYQQALGQGPQFIFQYYEEEERQRGNFPDRFSGHQFPNYSSELNVNALLLGDSALYLCASSYDRPVIYEQYFGPGTRLTVT.

J is TRBJ1-1 and V is TRBV27; TRBD1 matches at 7 bases. CDR1 MNHEY and CDR2 SMNVEV come from the germline V gene (reference sequence). The junction had 14 bases not matched to a gene; V was cut back by 5 bases and J by 2 bases. CDR3 length equals 17 residues. The CDR3 sequence is CASSPLQGKSINTEAFF. CDR3 sequence (DNA): TGTGCCAGCAGTCCGTTACAGGGGAAAAGTATCAACACTGAAGCTTTCTTT.

The rearrangement links TRBV19 to TRBJ1-3, with D possibly TRBD1 on 6 matching bases. The CDR3 consists of 14 residues. Between the trimmed V and J ends, which lost 7 bases and 0 bases, there was a span of 10 bases. CDR1 is LNHDA and CDR2 is SQIVND in the germline V gene (reference sequence). The CDR3 bases are TGTGCCAGTATCAAGGACAGCTCTGGAAACACCATATATTTT. Protein product: CASIKDSSGNTIYF.

The chain employs TRBV9 and TRBJ1-1; D ambiguous. The V end lost 4 bases, the J end lost 6 bases, and 13 bases lay between the germline ends. The CDR3 is 13 residues long. Germline V gene data show CDR1 as SGDLS and CDR2 as YYNGEE. The DNA for the CDR3 is TGTGCCAGCAGCCAAAGCCCTAGTGCTGAAGCTTTCTTT. It encodes CASSQSPSAEAFF.

This chain joins TRBV6-5 and TRBJ2-5; D not resolved. Trimming shortened V by 4 bases and J by 7 bases, and 16 bases separated the two germline ends. There are 14 residues in the CDR3. Germline lookup yields CDR1 MNHEY and CDR2 SVGAGI. The CDR3 reads CASSLSSTSRTQYF. Written as DNA, the CDR3 is TGTGCCAGCAGTTTATCTTCGACTTCCCGGACCCAGTACTTC.

The CDR3: CASSLDAGRGWEQYF. The CDR3 DNA follows: TGTGCCAGCAGCTTAGATGCGGGCAGGGGTTGGGAGCAGTACTTC. This chain uses TRBV7-2 with TRBJ2-7, with D maybe TRBD1 (6 bases). The CDR3 has 15 amino acids. The V end was cut by 1 base, the J end by 7 bases, with 17 bases between. Germline assignment: CDR1 SGHTA and CDR2 FQGNSA. Together with reference TRBV7-2 and TRBJ2-7, the CDR3 gives the full variable domain: GAGVSQSPSNKVTEKGKDVELRCDPISGHTALYWYRQSLGQGLEFLIYFQGNSAPDKSGLPSDRFSAERTGGSVSTLTIQRTQQEDSAVYLCASSLDAGRGWEQYFGPGTRLTVT.

The V call is TRBV30, the J call TRBJ2-7, with 12 nucleotides matching TRBD2. The CDR3 consists of 15 residues. CDR1 GTSNPN and CDR2 SVGIG come from the germline V gene (reference sequence). Trimming cost V 3 bases and J 2 bases; bases outside gene matches: 5. Written as DNA, the CDR3 is TGTGCCTGGAGCCCGACTAGCGGGAGAACCTACGAGCAGTACTTC. Protein sequence: CAWSPTSGRTYEQYF.

The V call is TRBV7-2, the J call TRBJ2-1; tentatively, D is TRBD1 (5 bases). The V end was cut by 1 base, the J end by 2 bases, with 6 bases between. Per germline, CDR1 SGHTA and CDR2 FQGNSA. The CDR3 is made up of 14 amino acids. The CDR3 sequence: CASSLEQAYNEQFF. The CDR3 region has the DNA TGTGCCAGCAGCTTAGAACAGGCCTACAATGAGCAGTTCTTC.

This rearrangement joins TRBV28 to TRBJ2-5; D gene uncertain. Germline V gene lookup returns CDR1 MDHEN and CDR2 SYDVKM. The CDR3 consists of 12 residues. Trimming took off 5 bases at V and 5 bases at J, with 9 bases between the two ends. Here the CDR3 DNA reads TGTGCCAGCAGTCCCCTTGAGGAGACCCAGTACTTC. Translating gives CASSPLEETQYF.

The rearrangement uses TRBV4-1 and TRBJ2-2; no definite D call. CDR1 is MGHRA and CDR2 is YSYEKL in the germline V gene. There are 14 residues in the CDR3. V lost 1 base, J lost 4 bases, and 7 bases lay in between. The CDR3 coding sequence is TGCGCCAGCAGCCAAGCTTTTTTCACCGGGGAGCTGTTTTTT. Amino acids: CASSQAFFTGELFF.

V usage is TRBV7-3 and J usage is TRBJ2-5; no definite D call. The CDR3 extends over 13 amino acids. Germline CDR1 is SGHTA and CDR2 is FQGTGA. Trimming took 2 bases from V and 4 from J, leaving 8 bases between them. The CDR3 DNA reads as TGTGCCAGCAGCTTACTTGGAGCAGAGACCCAGTACTTC. Its translation is CASSLLGAETQYF.

The chain is built from TRBV10-3 and TRBJ1-3, with D possibly TRBD1 on 6 matching bases. This CDR3 region has 14 residues. V dropped 11 bases and J dropped 0 bases, with 14 bases sitting between them. CDR1 is ENHRY, CDR2 SYGVKD, per germline. The CDR3 sequence is CAARGAHSGNTIYF. The CDR3 DNA sequence: TGTGCCGCCAGGGGTGCCCACTCTGGAAACACCATATATTTT.

This rearrangement joins TRBV30 to TRBJ2-7; the D gene is possibly TRBD2 (7 bases). V gave up 4 bases and J gave up 6 bases, with 16 bases separating them. Germline values: CDR1 GTSNPN, CDR2 SVGIG (reference sequence). The CDR3 sequence is 13 residues long. DNA of the CDR3: TGTGCCTGGAATTCGCAGGGAGGGGGCGAGCAGTACTTC. Its protein is CAWNSQGGGEQYF.

This clone was counted between two and nine times. The CDR3 nucleotides are TGTGCCAGCAGCTTGGGTGGTGGGGGGAACGGTCAGCCCCAGCATTTT. Protein product: CASSLGGGGNGQPQHF. The chain couples TRBV5-6 to TRBJ1-5; tentatively, D is TRBD1 (5 bases). The CDR3 length is 16 residues. V was cut by 0 bases and J by 6 bases, with 16 bases left in between. Looked up from germline, CDR1 is SGHDT and CDR2 is YYEEEE.

The chain is built from TRBV14 and TRBJ2-1; D is possibly TRBD2 (5 bases). This CDR3 is 14 amino acids long. The germline CDR1 and CDR2 sequences are SGHDN and FVKESK. Trimming stripped 5 bases from V and 6 bases from J, with 14 bases between. The CDR3 region is CASSFIGNLNEQFF. DNA for the CDR3: TGTGCCAGCAGCTTCATCGGGAACCTCAATGAGCAGTTCTTC.

The chain combines TRBV5-1 with TRBJ1-1; 7 positions match TRBD1. V shed 1 base, J shed 5 bases, and the junction held 11 bases outside the gene matches. This CDR3 spans 16 amino acids. Germline CDR1 and CDR2: SGHRS and YFSETQ. The CDR3 sequence: CASSLYQGGFGTEAFF. In nucleotides, the CDR3 is TGCGCCAGCAGCTTGTATCAGGGGGGATTCGGAACTGAAGCTTTCTTT.

The gene calls are TRBV5-1 and TRBJ2-1, with 9 nucleotides matching TRBD2. Germline trimming cut 0 bases from V and 3 bases from J; bases unmatched to any gene: 4. The CDR3 has 16 amino acids. Per germline, CDR1 SGHRS and CDR2 YFSETQ. In DNA form, the CDR3 reads TGCGCCAGCAGCTTGGAGAGCGGGGGGTACTACAATGAGCAGTTCTTC. It is translated as CASSLESGGYYNEQFF.

This clone was picked up a small number of times. The chain is built from TRBV10-3 and TRBJ2-2, with 11 nucleotides matching TRBD2. Trimming at V came to 8 bases and at J to 2 bases, leaving 4 bases not matched to a gene. The CDR3 covers 15 residues. Germline-derived CDR1 and CDR2 are ENHRY and SYGVKD. CDR3 in amino acids: CAIGGLAGNTGELFF. The CDR3 nucleotides are TGTGCCATCGGAGGACTAGCGGGTAACACCGGGGAGCTGTTTTTT.

The chain is built from TRBV6-5 and TRBJ1-1; possibly TRBD1 for D (6 bases). The germline CDR1 and CDR2 sequences are MNHEY and SVGAGI. Trimming removed 6 bases at V and 5 bases at J, with 16 bases between. This CDR3 is 14 amino acids long. The CDR3 is CASRSTGTGTEAFF. DNA for the CDR3: TGTGCCAGCAGATCGACAGGTACCGGAACTGAAGCTTTCTTT.

The chain has TRBV7-2 and TRBJ1-2; D is possibly TRBD1 (6 bases). Germline values: CDR1 SGHTA, CDR2 FQGNSA. The CDR3 covers 13 residues. V was cut by 4 bases and J by 8 bases, with 14 bases left in between. Here the CDR3 reads CASSSGGGGGYTF. The CDR3 region has the DNA TGTGCCAGCAGCTCCGGGGGGGGCGGCGGCTACACCTTC.

The chain carries TRBV7-2 and TRBJ2-7, with 9 bases fitting TRBD1. Per the germline V gene, CDR1 is SGHTA and CDR2 is FQGNSA. The CDR3 has 14 residues. V was clipped by 7 bases and J by 3 bases; unmatched bases: 7. The CDR3 loop is CASMATGGFYEQYF. The CDR3 coding sequence is TGTGCCAGCATGGCGACAGGGGGGTTCTACGAGCAGTACTTC. Supplemented by reference TRBV7-2 and TRBJ2-7, the full variable domain reads GAGVSQSPSNKVTEKGKDVELRCDPISGHTALYWYRQSLGQGLEFLIYFQGNSAPDKSGLPSDRFSAERTGGSVSTLTIQRTQQEDSAVYLCASMATGGFYEQYFGPGTRLTVT.

V and J are TRBV2 and TRBJ1-1; tentatively, D is TRBD1 (5 bases). The CDR3 runs to 13 residues. The ends were cut back, 6 bases at V and 6 bases at J, with 14 bases in the middle. CDR1 and CDR2 from the germline V gene are SNHLY and FYNNEI. The CDR3 bases are TGTGCCAGCAGGCAGGGCCTCGGCGCTGAAGCTTTCTTT. Amino acid sequence: CASRQGLGAEAFF.

The V and J genes are TRBV7-8 and TRBJ2-5; 10 bases match TRBD1. The CDR3 is 16 residues long. Germline loops: CDR1 SGHVS, CDR2 FQNEAQ. V dropped 5 bases and J dropped 1; count of bases not matched to a gene: 7. The CDR3 sequence: CASSGRDRGPQETQYF. The DNA for the CDR3 is TGTGCCAGCAGCGGCCGGGACAGGGGCCCCCAAGAGACCCAGTACTTC.

The chain joins TRBV5-1 to TRBJ2-7, with D tentatively TRBD1 (5 bases). V gave up 0 bases and J gave up 3 bases, with 16 bases separating them. This CDR3 has 16 amino acids. Germline assignment: CDR1 SGHRS and CDR2 YFSETQ. The CDR3 here is CASSLAGLDTNYEQYF. DNA for the CDR3: TGCGCCAGCAGCTTGGCGGGCCTGGACACAAACTACGAGCAGTACTTC.

The chain employs TRBV18 and TRBJ1-1; 7 nucleotides match TRBD1. This CDR3 region has 14 residues. With V trimmed by 3 bases and J by 5 bases, 6 bases remained unmatched. CDR1 and CDR2 (germline): KGHSH, LQKENI. CDR3 sequence (DNA): TGTGCCAGCTCACCGCAGACAGGGATGACTGAAGCTTTCTTT. Translation gives CASSPQTGMTEAFF.

J is TRBJ2-1 and V is TRBV9; 9 positions agree with TRBD2. CDR3 size: 16 residues. Germline V gene sequence: CDR1 SGDLS, CDR2 YYNGEE. Losses at the gene ends were 2 bases for V and 4 bases for J; bases not matched to a gene: 7. This CDR3 is CASSVEGLAGYNEQFF. CDR3 DNA sequence: TGTGCCAGCAGCGTCGAGGGGCTAGCGGGATACAATGAGCAGTTCTTC.

The chain has TRBV7-2 and TRBJ1-4; D unresolved. Trimming removed 1 base at V and 0 bases at J, with 9 bases between. The CDR3 has 16 amino acids. In germline, CDR1 is SGHTA, CDR2 FQGNSA. The CDR3 spells CASSLVRQATNEKLFF. DNA of the CDR3: TGTGCCAGCAGCTTAGTACGCCAGGCAACTAATGAAAAACTGTTTTTT.

The genes are TRBV29-1 and TRBJ1-2, with no clear D. This CDR3 is built from 16 residues. Trimming shortened V by 2 bases and J by 4 bases, and 20 bases separated the two germline ends. The germline V gene has CDR1 SQVTM and CDR2 ANQGSEA. Here the CDR3 reads CSVEQKGAVLSYGYTF. As DNA, the CDR3 is TGCAGCGTTGAACAAAAGGGAGCCGTGTTGAGCTATGGCTACACCTTC.